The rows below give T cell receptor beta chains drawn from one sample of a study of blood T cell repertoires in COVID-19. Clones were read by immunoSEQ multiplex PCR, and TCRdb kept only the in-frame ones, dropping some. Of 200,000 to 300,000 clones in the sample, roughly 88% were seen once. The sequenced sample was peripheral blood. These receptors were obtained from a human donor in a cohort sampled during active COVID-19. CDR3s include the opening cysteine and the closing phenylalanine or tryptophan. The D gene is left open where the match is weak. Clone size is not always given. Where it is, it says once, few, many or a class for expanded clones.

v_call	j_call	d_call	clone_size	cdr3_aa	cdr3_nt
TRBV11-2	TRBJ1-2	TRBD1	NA	CASSVDRVVGGYTF	TGTGCCAGCAGCGTTGACAGGGTAGTTGGCGGCTACACCTTC
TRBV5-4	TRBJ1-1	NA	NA	CASSPGQNTEAFF	TGTGCCAGCAGTCCAGGACAGAACACTGAAGCTTTCTTT
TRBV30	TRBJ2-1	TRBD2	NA	CAWSVGAGGGGEQFF	TGTGCCTGGAGTGTAGGTGCGGGAGGGGGCGGGGAGCAGTTCTTC
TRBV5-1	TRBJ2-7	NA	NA	CASSFPGESYEQYF	TGCGCCAGCAGCTTTCCCGGGGAGTCCTACGAGCAGTACTTC
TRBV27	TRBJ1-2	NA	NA	CASSSTGSYYGYTF	TGTGCCAGCAGTTCCACAGGGTCTTACTATGGCTACACCTTC
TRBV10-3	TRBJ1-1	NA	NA	CAIREGDWTEAFF	TGTGCCATCCGGGAGGGGGATTGGACTGAAGCTTTCTTT
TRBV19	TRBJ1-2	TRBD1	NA	CASRPAGDSSNYGYTF	TGTGCCAGTCGCCCCGCCGGGGACAGCTCTAACTATGGCTACACCTTC
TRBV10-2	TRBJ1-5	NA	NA	CASTKTGYSNQPQHF	TGCGCCAGCACTAAGACGGGTTATAGCAATCAGCCCCAGCATTTT
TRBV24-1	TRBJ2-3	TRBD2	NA	CATSDLRVGLADTDTQYF	TGTGCCACCAGTGATTTGCGGGTGGGACTAGCGGACACAGATACGCAGTATTTT
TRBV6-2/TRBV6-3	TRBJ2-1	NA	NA	CASSLRVNEQFF	TGTGCCAGCAGCCTCAGGGTCAATGAGCAGTTCTTC
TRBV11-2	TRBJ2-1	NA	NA	CASSLSLAIYNEQFF	TGTGCCAGCAGCTTATCGCTAGCTATCTACAATGAGCAGTTCTTC
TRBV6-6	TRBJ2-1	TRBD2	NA	CASSYQSGGGGHEQFF	TGTGCCAGCAGTTACCAAAGCGGGGGGGGAGGTCATGAGCAGTTCTTC
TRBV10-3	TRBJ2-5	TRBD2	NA	CATRGLAGPKWETQYF	TGTGCCACCCGGGGACTAGCGGGCCCGAAATGGGAGACCCAGTACTTC
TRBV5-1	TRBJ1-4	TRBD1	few	CASSLGTGLEKLFF	TGCGCCAGCAGCTTGGGGACAGGGCTGGAAAAACTGTTTTTT
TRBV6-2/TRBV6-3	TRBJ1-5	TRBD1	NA	CASSSDRELNQPQHF	TGTGCCAGCAGTTCCGACAGGGAACTTAATCAGCCCCAGCATTTT
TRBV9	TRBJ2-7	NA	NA	CASSVDSSYEQYF	TGTGCCAGCAGCGTGGACAGCTCCTACGAGCAGTACTTC
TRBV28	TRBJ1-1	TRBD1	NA	CASSLSRGLDTEAFF	TGTGCCAGCAGTTTATCCAGGGGGCTGGACACTGAAGCTTTCTTT
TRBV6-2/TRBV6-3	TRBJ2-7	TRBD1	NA	CASSYLGQGGYEQYF	TGTGCCAGCAGTTATTTAGGACAGGGCGGCTACGAGCAGTACTTC
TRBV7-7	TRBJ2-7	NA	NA	CASSFYRDTHYEQYF	TGTGCCAGCAGCTTTTATCGGGACACCCACTACGAGCAGTACTTC
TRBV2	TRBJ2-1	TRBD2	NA	CASTDGSGGAFFYNEQFF	TGTGCCAGCACTGATGGGAGCGGGGGGGCCTTTTTCTACAATGAGCAGTTCTTC
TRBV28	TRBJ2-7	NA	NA	CASSLLGQSIYEQYF	TGTGCCAGCAGTTTATTGGGACAAAGTATCTACGAGCAGTACTTC
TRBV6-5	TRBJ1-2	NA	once	CASSTEFRYGYTF	TGTGCCAGCAGTACCGAGTTTCGCTATGGCTACACCTTC
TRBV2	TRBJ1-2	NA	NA	CASTIRGGYTF	TGTGCCAGCACTATAAGGGGTGGCTACACCTTC
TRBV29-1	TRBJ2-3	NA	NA	CSVSEGTTDTQYF	TGCAGCGTTTCTGAGGGTACCACAGATACGCAGTATTTT
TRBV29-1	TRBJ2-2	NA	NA	CSSRQTNTGELFF	TGCAGCTCTAGACAGACGAACACCGGGGAGCTGTTTTTT
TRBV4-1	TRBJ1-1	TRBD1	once	CASSHSRDRMNTEAFF	TGCGCCAGCAGCCATTCCCGGGACAGAATGAACACTGAAGCTTTCTTT
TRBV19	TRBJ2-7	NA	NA	CASSSGSYEQYF	TGTGCCAGTAGTAGCGGCTCCTACGAGCAGTACTTC
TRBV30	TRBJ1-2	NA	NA	CAWSVKGVGYTF	TGTGCCTGGAGTGTAAAGGGGGTTGGCTACACCTTC
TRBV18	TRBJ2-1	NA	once	CASSIDTDNEQFF	TGTGCCAGCTCTATCGATACAGACAATGAGCAGTTCTTC
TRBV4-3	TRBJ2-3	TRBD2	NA	CASSPTSGDTDTQYF	TGCGCCAGCAGCCCGACTAGCGGGGACACAGATACGCAGTATTTT
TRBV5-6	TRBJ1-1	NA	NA	CASTSSGSGTEAFF	TGTGCCAGCACCTCTTCCGGGTCGGGCACTGAAGCTTTCTTT
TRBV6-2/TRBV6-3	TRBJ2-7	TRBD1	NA	CASSYSTTGGLEQYF	TGTGCCAGCAGTTACTCGACTACAGGGGGCCTCGAGCAGTACTTC
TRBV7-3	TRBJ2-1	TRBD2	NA	CASSSVAGNSEQFF	TGTGCCAGCAGCTCGGTAGCGGGAAACAGTGAGCAGTTCTTC
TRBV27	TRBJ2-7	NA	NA	CASSLSPTGELEQYF	TGTGCCAGCAGTTTATCTCCGACGGGAGAGCTCGAGCAGTACTTC
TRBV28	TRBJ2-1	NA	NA	CASSTRVLSSYNEQFF	TGTGCCAGCAGTACCCGAGTCTTGAGCTCCTACAATGAGCAGTTCTTC
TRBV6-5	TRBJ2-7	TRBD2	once	CASSSRGGRYEQYF	TGTGCCAGCAGTTCTCGGGGAGGGCGGTACGAGCAGTACTTC
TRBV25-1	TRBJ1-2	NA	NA	CASSGGGYGYTF	TGTGCCAGCAGTGGTGGCGGTTATGGCTACACCTTC
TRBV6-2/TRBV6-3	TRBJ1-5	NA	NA	CASSRVPQGSNQPQHF	TGTGCCAGCAGTAGGGTACCACAGGGCAGCAATCAGCCCCAGCATTTT
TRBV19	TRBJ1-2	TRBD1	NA	CASSILTGSGYGYTF	TGTGCCAGTAGTATCCTGACAGGGTCGGGCTATGGCTACACCTTC
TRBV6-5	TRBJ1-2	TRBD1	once	CASSYSRGTNYGYTF	TGTGCCAGCAGTTACTCCAGGGGGACTAACTATGGCTACACCTTC
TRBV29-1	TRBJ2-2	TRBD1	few	CSVWGQGTTGELFF	TGCAGCGTTTGGGGACAGGGGACCACCGGGGAGCTGTTTTTT
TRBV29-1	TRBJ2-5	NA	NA	CSAPGGQETQYF	TGCAGCGCCCCCGGGGGACAAGAGACCCAGTACTTC
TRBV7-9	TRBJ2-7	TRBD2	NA	CASSLSGAVGNEQYF	TGTGCCAGCAGCTTAAGCGGGGCCGTAGGGAACGAGCAGTACTTC
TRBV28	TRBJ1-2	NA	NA	CASSSPGLEYGYTF	TGTGCCAGCAGTTCCCCTGGACTTGAGTATGGCTACACCTTC
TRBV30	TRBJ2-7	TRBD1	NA	CAWRATGAERYEQYF	TGTGCCTGGAGGGCGACAGGGGCCGAAAGGTACGAGCAGTACTTC
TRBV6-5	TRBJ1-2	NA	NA	CASGSAGEGYTF	TGTGCCAGCGGGTCCGCAGGGGAGGGCTACACCTTC
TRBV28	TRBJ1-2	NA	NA	CASSLEGEGYGYTF	TGTGCCAGCAGTTTAGAGGGGGAGGGCTATGGCTACACCTTC
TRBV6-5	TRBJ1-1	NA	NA	CASSLYRGQNTEAFF	TGTGCCAGCAGTCTATATCGCGGGCAGAACACTGAAGCTTTCTTT
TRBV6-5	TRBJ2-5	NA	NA	CASSPWTEETQYF	TGTGCCAGCAGTCCCTGGACAGAAGAGACCCAGTACTTC
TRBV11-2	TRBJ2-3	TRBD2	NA	CASSGRGGALIDTQYF	TGTGCCAGCAGCGGTCGGGGGGGGGCCCTAATAGATACGCAGTATTTT
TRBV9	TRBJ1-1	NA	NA	CASSATGEENTEAFF	TGTGCCAGCAGCGCCACCGGTGAGGAGAACACTGAAGCTTTCTTT
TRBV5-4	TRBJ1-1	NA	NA	CASSPEAANTEAFF	TGTGCCAGCAGCCCCGAGGCAGCGAACACTGAAGCTTTCTTT
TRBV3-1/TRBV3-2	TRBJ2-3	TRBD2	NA	CASSLGLAPDTQYF	TGTGCCAGCAGCCTGGGACTAGCCCCCGATACGCAGTATTTT
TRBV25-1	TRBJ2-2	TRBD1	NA	CASTYQGANTGELFF	TGTGCCAGCACCTACCAGGGGGCGAACACCGGGGAGCTGTTTTTT
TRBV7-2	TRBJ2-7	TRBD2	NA	CASSLEGTSGTYEQYF	TGTGCCAGCAGCTTAGAAGGGACTAGCGGAACCTACGAGCAGTACTTC